The rows below give T cell receptor beta chains drawn from one sample of a study of T-cell reconstitution after alpha-beta-depleted transplantation in children. In TCRdb, the PCR reads were re-called with MiXCR into one record per CDR3 protein. The sample carries 450,000 to 550,000 distinct CDR3 sequences, about an eighth recorded once. This sample comprised PBMCs, mostly from graft donor cells, obtained 180 days after TCRalphabeta/CD19-depleted stem cell transplant. These receptors were obtained from a female patient aged 2-9 years who had a stem cell transplant for aplastic anemia, so the T cells may come from the graft donor. Both conserved end residues are trimmed from each CDR3. A D gene is named only where the DNA matches it firmly. Expanded clones get a size class; other rows say once, few or many, or leave the size out.

d_call: NA; j_call: TRBJ2-5; clone_size: few; v_call: TRBV24-1; cdr3_aa: ATSVFQETQY
d_call: TRBD1; j_call: TRBJ1-1; clone_size: NA; v_call: TRBV20-1; cdr3_aa: SARVQTGTEAF
d_call: NA; j_call: TRBJ2-2; clone_size: NA; v_call: TRBV5-1; cdr3_aa: ASCLTGELF
d_call: NA; j_call: TRBJ2-4; clone_size: NA; v_call: TRBV3-1; cdr3_aa: ACSQEQSAKNIQY
d_call: NA; j_call: TRBJ2-1; clone_size: NA; v_call: TRBV6-2/TRBV6-3; cdr3_aa: ASSYSISPSGPFYNEQF
d_call: TRBD1; j_call: TRBJ1-3; clone_size: NA; v_call: TRBV20-1; cdr3_aa: SARDRSRDTIY
d_call: NA; j_call: TRBJ2-3; clone_size: NA; v_call: TRBV5-1; cdr3_aa: ASSDLGSTDTQY
d_call: TRBD1; j_call: TRBJ2-7; clone_size: few; v_call: TRBV25-1; cdr3_aa: ASSEAGTGKIYEQY
d_call: NA; j_call: TRBJ2-2; clone_size: NA; v_call: TRBV7-6; cdr3_aa: ASSEGSAGSRGELF
d_call: NA; j_call: TRBJ2-2; clone_size: once; v_call: TRBV11-2; cdr3_aa: ASSSRPRAGVGNTGELF
d_call: TRBD2; j_call: TRBJ2-5; clone_size: NA; v_call: TRBV7-2; cdr3_aa: ASSLGTSIEETQY
d_call: NA; j_call: TRBJ1-1; clone_size: few; v_call: TRBV6-1; cdr3_aa: ASSPGTRGTEAF
d_call: TRBD1; j_call: TRBJ2-7; clone_size: NA; v_call: TRBV28; cdr3_aa: ASSRETGGFYEQY
d_call: TRBD1; j_call: TRBJ2-3; clone_size: NA; v_call: TRBV2; cdr3_aa: ASSGSGTGSTDTQY
d_call: TRBD1; j_call: TRBJ2-7; clone_size: NA; v_call: TRBV15; cdr3_aa: ATSRLDRGPFYEQY
d_call: NA; j_call: TRBJ2-1; clone_size: many; v_call: TRBV29-1; cdr3_aa: SVDIRRYNEQF
d_call: TRBD2; j_call: TRBJ2-1; clone_size: NA; v_call: TRBV10-3; cdr3_aa: AINSGATTNEQF
d_call: NA; j_call: TRBJ2-7; clone_size: NA; v_call: TRBV5-6; cdr3_aa: ASSWGLLTYEQY
d_call: NA; j_call: TRBJ2-7; clone_size: few; v_call: TRBV12-3/TRBV12-4; cdr3_aa: ASSKQAGSYEQY
d_call: NA; j_call: TRBJ1-6; clone_size: few; v_call: TRBV3-1; cdr3_aa: ASSQVAGTYNSPLH
d_call: TRBD2; j_call: TRBJ2-1; clone_size: NA; v_call: TRBV12-3/TRBV12-4; cdr3_aa: ASKRTSGRAGEQF
d_call: TRBD2; j_call: TRBJ2-5; clone_size: NA; v_call: TRBV7-9; cdr3_aa: ASSEAGGRVKETQY
d_call: TRBD1; j_call: TRBJ1-1; clone_size: few; v_call: TRBV12-3/TRBV12-4; cdr3_aa: ASSQRQGHTEAF
d_call: TRBD1; j_call: TRBJ2-7; clone_size: NA; v_call: TRBV5-1; cdr3_aa: ASSSRLGQVGSYEQY
d_call: TRBD2; j_call: TRBJ2-5; clone_size: few; v_call: TRBV4-1; cdr3_aa: ASSQDRAGGQETQY
d_call: TRBD1; j_call: TRBJ1-2; clone_size: few; v_call: TRBV5-1; cdr3_aa: ASSSAGGDYGYT
d_call: NA; j_call: TRBJ1-1; clone_size: once; v_call: TRBV30; cdr3_aa: AWSEGRGVTEAF
d_call: NA; j_call: TRBJ1-2; clone_size: NA; v_call: TRBV29-1; cdr3_aa: SVGPDRRRGYT
d_call: TRBD2; j_call: TRBJ2-1; clone_size: few; v_call: TRBV7-4; cdr3_aa: ASSLVPGTSGGYNEQF
d_call: NA; j_call: TRBJ2-5; clone_size: few; v_call: TRBV28; cdr3_aa: ASSLFWQETQY
d_call: NA; j_call: TRBJ2-7; clone_size: NA; v_call: TRBV24-1; cdr3_aa: ATSDSLGYEQY
d_call: NA; j_call: TRBJ2-5; clone_size: NA; v_call: TRBV30; cdr3_aa: AWTPSEETQY
d_call: NA; j_call: TRBJ2-3; clone_size: few; v_call: TRBV28; cdr3_aa: ASSFFGPGSGRANTQY
d_call: NA; j_call: TRBJ2-5; clone_size: NA; v_call: TRBV7-9; cdr3_aa: ASSLAPGEETQY